Listed here is a single T cell receptor (beta chain). Its antigen remains unidentified. The data belong to a study of T cell responses to AZD1222 COVID-19 vaccine. Trimming removed 5 bases at V and 9 bases at J, with 16 bases between. The CDR3 has 13 residues. Germline V gene data show CDR1 as MNHEY and CDR2 as SMNVEV (reference sequence). Whole-study results and caveats: Mostly white British, mostly female donors; authors suggested clonal diversity may be underestimated. Reports indicate that nearly half of spike-specific TCRs are directed at unmutated variant regions.

Sequencing was performed with immunoSEQ multiplex PCR; in TCRdb, only in-frame clones are kept and a portion is missing. The sample lists some 79,000 clones; roughly 88% were seen once. This receptor was taken from an adult who received the AZD1222 COVID-19 vaccine. The specimen comprised peripheral blood, sampled 28 days after the second AZD1222 dose. The J gene is TRBJ2-5, the V gene TRBV27; D tentatively reads TRBD1 or TRBD2 (5 bases each). As DNA, the CDR3 is TGTGCCAGCAGTCGAGGGACCGCGTACGCCCAGTACTTC. This translates into CASSRGTAYAQYF.